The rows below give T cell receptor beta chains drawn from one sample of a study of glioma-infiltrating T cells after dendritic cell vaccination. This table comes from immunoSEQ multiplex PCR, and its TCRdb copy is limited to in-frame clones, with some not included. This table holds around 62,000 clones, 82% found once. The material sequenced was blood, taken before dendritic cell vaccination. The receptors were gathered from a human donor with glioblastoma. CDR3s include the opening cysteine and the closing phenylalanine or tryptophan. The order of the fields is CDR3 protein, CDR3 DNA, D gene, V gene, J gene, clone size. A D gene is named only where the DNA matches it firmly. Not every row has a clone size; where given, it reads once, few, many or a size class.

CASSAVGPRGRIEQYF	TGTGCCAGCAGCGCGGTGGGTCCCAGGGGGCGGATCGAGCAGTACTTC	TRBD1	TRBV28	TRBJ2-7	-
CASIPMTGINYGYTF	TGTGCCTCGATCCCAATGACAGGGATAAACTATGGCTACACCTTC	TRBD1	TRBV28	TRBJ1-2	-
CASSLKDRQSSYNSPLHF	TGTGCCAGCAGTTTAAAAGACAGGCAGAGCTCCTATAATTCACCCCTCCACTTT	-	TRBV27	TRBJ1-6	once
CASSIDRQGAWTGELFF	TGTGCCAGTAGTATAGATCGACAGGGGGCATGGACCGGGGAGCTGTTTTTT	TRBD1	TRBV19	TRBJ2-2	-
CASNDRGFDEQYF	TGTGCCAGCAACGACAGGGGGTTCGACGAGCAGTACTTC	TRBD1	TRBV6-6	TRBJ2-7	few
CASSSLAGGPYTQYF	TGTGCCAGCAGTTCGTTAGCGGGGGGGCCCTATACGCAGTATTTT	TRBD2	TRBV27	TRBJ2-3	-
CASSYSRGSSGGAYEQYF	TGTGCCAGCAGTTACTCAAGGGGGTCTAGCGGGGGGGCCTACGAGCAGTACTTC	TRBD2	TRBV6-7	TRBJ2-7	few
CASSVTGGRVNGYTF	TGTGCCAGCAGCGTGACAGGGGGTCGAGTGAATGGCTACACCTTC	TRBD1	TRBV9	TRBJ1-2	-
CASSEFADRGQGTPITQYF	TGTGCCAGCAGTGAATTCGCGGACAGGGGGCAAGGGACTCCAATTACGCAGTATTTT	TRBD1	TRBV2	TRBJ2-3	-
CASSLVGQGEWATDTQYF	TGTGCCAGCAGCTTAGTCGGACAGGGAGAGTGGGCCACAGATACGCAGTATTTT	TRBD1	TRBV7-9	TRBJ2-3	-
CASSYTGRGLYEQYF	TGTGCCAGCAGTTACACGGGCAGGGGCCTCTACGAGCAGTACTTC	-	TRBV6-5	TRBJ2-7	-
CASSPDRGTGYTF	TGTGCCAGCAGTCCTGACAGGGGGACTGGCTACACCTTC	TRBD1	TRBV6-1	TRBJ1-2	-